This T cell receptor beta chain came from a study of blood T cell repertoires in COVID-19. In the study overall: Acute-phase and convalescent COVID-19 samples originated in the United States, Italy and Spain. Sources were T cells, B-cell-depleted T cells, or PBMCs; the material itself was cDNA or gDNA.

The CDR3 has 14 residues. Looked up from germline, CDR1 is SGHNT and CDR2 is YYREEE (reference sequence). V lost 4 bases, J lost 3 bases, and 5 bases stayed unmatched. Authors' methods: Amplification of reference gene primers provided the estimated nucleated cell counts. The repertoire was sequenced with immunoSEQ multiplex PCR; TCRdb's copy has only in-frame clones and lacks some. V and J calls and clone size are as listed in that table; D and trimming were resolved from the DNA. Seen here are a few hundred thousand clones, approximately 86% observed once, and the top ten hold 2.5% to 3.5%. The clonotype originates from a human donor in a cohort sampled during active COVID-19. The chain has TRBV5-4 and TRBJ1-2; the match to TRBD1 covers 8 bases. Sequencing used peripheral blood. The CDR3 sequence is CASSPTGVDYGYTF. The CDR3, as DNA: TGTGCCAGCAGCCCGACAGGGGTTGACTATGGCTACACCTTC.